What follows describes a single T cell receptor beta chain. Its antigen is unknown. This specimen belongs to a study of T cell responses to AZD1222 COVID-19 vaccine. J was trimmed by 5 bases and V by 4 bases; bases with no gene match: 5. The CDR3 has 14 amino acids. Germline V gene lookup returns CDR1 LNHDA and CDR2 SQIVND (reference sequence). Produced via immunoSEQ multiplex PCR; TCRdb's table is partial and in-frame only. The profile shows under 140,000 clones, around 90% of them singletons. Findings and limits, study-wide: The sample set comprised mostly white British donors with more females, and clonal diversity was possibly underestimated. Reportedly, nearly half of unique spike TCRs recognized epitopes outside B.1.351/B.1.1.7 mutations.

The input for sequencing was peripheral blood, taken 28 days after the second AZD1222 dose. J is TRBJ1-1 and V is TRBV19; 9 bases align to TRBD1. This clonotype originated in an adult who received the AZD1222 COVID-19 vaccine. The CDR3 bases are TGTGCCAGTAGTACGGACAGGGGAAGGACTGAAGCTTTCTTT. It translates to CASSTDRGRTEAFF.